This paragraph reports one T cell receptor (beta chain). What it binds is not known. Germline CDR1 and CDR2: SGHVS and FNYEAQ. The CDR3 covers 15 residues. The V end lost 3 bases, the J end lost 3 bases, and 14 bases lay between the germline ends. The data belong to a study of T cell repertoires in cytomegalovirus infection. Notes on the study in general: Clonotype analysis showed dominance of the ex vivo response by HLA-C-restricted CMV-specific TCR beta clonotypes.

TCRdb ran MiXCR on the reads and lists one entry per CDR3 protein. This repertoire shows approximately 70,000 distinct CDR3 sequences, about 20% found once; its top ten account for roughly two thirds. The chain recombines TRBV7-6 with TRBJ1-1; a possible D gene is TRBD1 (5 bases). Source: CD8+ T cells from cultured PBMCs, taken from culture after CMV antigen stimulation. The receptor was isolated from a human donor in good health (CMV status not recorded). Some clones in this sample may be carry-over from other donors' samples. The CDR3 sequence is CASSLSRVEDTEAFF. As DNA, the CDR3 is TGTGCCAGCAGCTTGAGCAGGGTTGAGGACACTGAAGCTTTCTTT.